Listed below are T cell receptor beta chains from one sample, sequenced in a study of early T cells in non-severe SARS-CoV-2 infection. TCRdb reprocessed the 5' RACE reads with MiXCR, giving one entry per CDR3 protein. The table shows fewer than 80,000 distinct CDR3 sequences, with 13% occurring only once. Sample: whole blood. These TCRs come from an adult who was a healthcare worker with PCR-confirmed SARS-CoV-2 infection or an uninfected control (not recorded which). Both conserved end residues are part of each CDR3. The D gene is left open where the match is weak. Clone size is given for some rows only: seen once, a few or many times, or a class if the clone is expanded.

>TRBJ2-3|-|TRBV20-1|few
TGCAGTGCTAGGATTCCCGCTTTAGATACGCAGTATTTT
CSARIPALDTQYF
>TRBJ2-1|TRBD1|TRBV29-1|few
TGCAGCGTGAACCGGGACAGGGAGTACAATGAGCAGTTCTTC
CSVNRDREYNEQFF
>TRBJ2-3|TRBD2|TRBV7-3|few
TGTGCCAGCAAGCGGGGCCCAAACACAGATACGCAGTATTTT
CASKRGPNTDTQYF
>TRBJ2-1|TRBD2|TRBV7-2|few
TGTGCCAGCAGCTTAGTGGCTAGCGGTTCGAATGAGCAGTTCTTC
CASSLVASGSNEQFF
>TRBJ2-4|TRBD2|TRBV20-1|few
TGCAGTGCTGTAGCGGGCCCGGACCTAAACATTCAGTACTTC
CSAVAGPDLNIQYF
>TRBJ2-3|-|TRBV5-1|-
TGCGCCAGCAGCTTGCCAGGGGGAGGGACGGATACGCAGTATTTT
CASSLPGGGTDTQYF
>TRBJ1-5|-|TRBV12-3/TRBV12-4|-
TGTGCCAGCACCATCTCAAGCAATCAGCCCCAGCATTTT
CASTISSNQPQHF
>TRBJ2-3|TRBD2|TRBV7-7|many
TGTGCCAGCAGCGCTAGCGGGGTCAGCACAGATACGCAGTATTTT
CASSASGVSTDTQYF
>TRBJ1-1|TRBD1|TRBV7-2|-
TGTGCCAGCAGCCCGTACAGGGGATGGGACACTGAAGCTTTCTTT
CASSPYRGWDTEAFF
>TRBJ1-5|-|TRBV7-2|many
TGTGCCAGCAGCTTATCCAGGGCGGGGAATCAGCCCCAGCATTTT
CASSLSRAGNQPQHF
>TRBJ2-1|-|TRBV7-2|few
TGTGCCAGCAGCCCCTGGGACAATGAGCAGTTCTTC
CASSPWDNEQFF
>TRBJ2-5|-|TRBV7-9|few
TGTGCCAGCAGCACCCGAGAGACCCAGTACTTC
CASSTRETQYF
>TRBJ1-2|-|TRBV14|few
TGTGCCAGCAGCGGTAGAAACAACTATGGCTACACCTTC
CASSGRNNYGYTF
>TRBJ1-2|-|TRBV10-2|-
TGCGCCAGCAGGGACGGCTCATATGGCTACACCTTC
CASRDGSYGYTF
>TRBJ1-6|-|TRBV20-1|many
TGCAGTGCTAGAGCCCGCCGGAAGGCTCGTTCACCCCTCCACTTT
CSARARRKARSPLHF
>TRBJ2-2|TRBD2|TRBV18|many
TGTGCCAGCTCCCAAAGGACTAGCGGCACCGGGGAGCTGTTTTTT
CASSQRTSGTGELFF
>TRBJ1-2|-|TRBV18|many
TGTGCCAGCTCACCACAGGATCTTGGCTACACCTTC
CASSPQDLGYTF
>TRBJ1-2|TRBD1|TRBV19|many
TGTGCCAGTAGTATTATCGGTACAGGGGGTTATGGCTACACCTTC
CASSIIGTGGYGYTF
>TRBJ2-1|TRBD2|TRBV5-1|-
TGCGCCAGCAGCTTGGGAGGCGGGAGGGCGGACAATGAGCAGTTCTTC
CASSLGGGRADNEQFF
>TRBJ1-6|TRBD1|TRBV18|few
TGTGCCAGCTCTCTCAACACCGGGACAGTAAATTCACCCCTCCACTTT
CASSLNTGTVNSPLHF
>TRBJ2-2|-|TRBV9|medium-sized
TGTGCCAGCAGCGCCTATGGCGGGGAGCTGTTTTTT
CASSAYGGELFF
>TRBJ2-7|TRBD1|TRBV5-1|-
TGCGCCAGCAGCACGGGGACAGTCTCCTACGAGCAGTACTTC
CASSTGTVSYEQYF
>TRBJ2-3|-|TRBV7-3|few
TGTGCCAGCAGCCCCTCCGGTGCCCGCACAGATACGCAGTATTTT
CASSPSGARTDTQYF
>TRBJ2-5|TRBD2|TRBV5-1|many
TGCGCCAGCAGCCCCGGGACTACCCAAGAGACCCAGTACTTC
CASSPGTTQETQYF
>TRBJ2-2|-|TRBV6-6|many
TGTGCCAGCAGTTACCGGGGCGGGGAGCTGTTTTTT
CASSYRGGELFF
>TRBJ2-2|-|TRBV7-9|few
TGTGCCAGCAGCACTCGATCAGGGCTCCTAAACACCGGGGAGCTGTTTTTT
CASSTRSGLLNTGELFF
>TRBJ2-3|-|TRBV3-1|many
TGTGCCAGCAGCCAAGAGTCGGCGGGACATAGCACAGATACGCAGTATTTT
CASSQESAGHSTDTQYF
>TRBJ2-2|-|TRBV12-3/TRBV12-4|many
TGTGCCAGCACCCCTGGTCGAGGCAGAACGAACACCGGGGAGCTGTTTTTT
CASTPGRGRTNTGELFF
>TRBJ2-6|-|TRBV5-1|few
TGCGCCAGCAGCTTCGGACAGACCTCCGGGGCCAACGTCCTGACTTTC
CASSFGQTSGANVLTF
>TRBJ2-3|TRBD2|TRBV5-1|-
TGCGCCAGCAGCTTCCGAAGGACTAGCGGGAGTAGCACAGATACGCAGTATTTT
CASSFRRTSGSSTDTQYF
>TRBJ2-3|-|TRBV24-1|many
TGTGCCACCAGTGACCTTCAGGGCGCCTGGGCAGATACGCAGTATTTT
CATSDLQGAWADTQYF
>TRBJ2-1|-|TRBV27|-
TGTGCCAGCAGTTCACGGGTGGGTCCCAGTGAGCAGTTCTTC
CASSSRVGPSEQFF
>TRBJ2-5|TRBD1|TRBV7-2|-
TGTGCCAGCAGCCCCGGGACAGGGGGTTCAGAGACCCAGTACTTC
CASSPGTGGSETQYF
>TRBJ2-5|-|TRBV7-6|many
TGTGCCAGCAGCTTAGGGGTAGGACAGACCCAGTACTTC
CASSLGVGQTQYF
>TRBJ2-1|-|TRBV7-9|many
TGTGCCAGCAGCGGAGGAGGGATCTCGTACAATGAGCAGTTCTTC
CASSGGGISYNEQFF
>TRBJ1-4|-|TRBV28|many
TGTGCCAGCACTGGATCTGCAACTAATGAAAAACTGTTTTTT
CASTGSATNEKLFF
>TRBJ2-2|-|TRBV2|many
TGTGCCAGCAGTGAGCGGCAGGGTAGTACCGGGGAGCTGTTTTTT
CASSERQGSTGELFF
>TRBJ2-7|-|TRBV5-5|-
TGTGCCAGCAGCCCGTGGGGGGTCTACGAGCAGTACTTC
CASSPWGVYEQYF
>TRBJ2-7|-|TRBV9|-
TGTGCCAGCAGCGTAGGCGGCGGACTCTCCTACGAGCAGTACTTC
CASSVGGGLSYEQYF
>TRBJ1-2|-|TRBV7-9|-
TGTGCCAGCAGCTTTAATCAAGGCTATGGCTACACCTTC
CASSFNQGYGYTF
>TRBJ1-6|-|TRBV18|few
TGTGCCAGCTCCCTATTGGCACGGGATTCACCCCTCCACTTT
CASSLLARDSPLHF
>TRBJ2-6|-|TRBV7-2|few
TGTGCCAGCAGCTTGGGCTCTGGGGCCAACGTCCTGACTTTC
CASSLGSGANVLTF
>TRBJ2-5|TRBD2|TRBV11-2|-
TGTGCCAGCAGCCTCCGACTAGCGGGGCCCCAAGAGACCCAGTACTTC
CASSLRLAGPQETQYF
>TRBJ2-7|TRBD2|TRBV7-2|many
TGTGCCAGCAGCTCTGGACTAGCGGGATACGAGCAGTACTTC
CASSSGLAGYEQYF
>TRBJ1-3|TRBD1|TRBV9|-
TGTGCCAGCAGCGTCCTGGGACAGACCTCTGGAAACACCATATATTTT
CASSVLGQTSGNTIYF
>TRBJ1-5|-|TRBV7-2|few
TGTGCCAGCAGCTTATCGTCAGGGGATAGCAATCAGCCCCAGCATTTT
CASSLSSGDSNQPQHF
>TRBJ2-7|TRBD2|TRBV5-1|many
TGCGCCAGCAGCCGTACTAGCGGGATTCACGAGCAGTACTTC
CASSRTSGIHEQYF
>TRBJ1-1|-|TRBV12-3/TRBV12-4|few
TGTGCCAGCAGCCAGTTTGGGAACACTGAAGCTTTCTTT
CASSQFGNTEAFF
>TRBJ2-3|TRBD1|TRBV11-2|few
TGTGCCAGCAGCGAAGGACAGGGGCCAGATACGCAGTATTTT
CASSEGQGPDTQYF
>TRBJ2-5|TRBD2|TRBV19|many
TGTGCCAGTAGTAAAGGGACTAGCGGAGAGACCCAGTACTTC
CASSKGTSGETQYF
>TRBJ2-3|-|TRBV3-1|-
TGTGCCAGCAGCCAACTGGCGGGGGCTAGCACAGATACGCAGTATTTT
CASSQLAGASTDTQYF
>TRBJ2-3|TRBD2|TRBV24-1|few
TGTGCCACCAGTGTACCTAGCGGGAGTAGTGATACGCAGTATTTT
CATSVPSGSSDTQYF
>TRBJ2-3|TRBD2|TRBV11-2|many
TGTGCCAGCAGCAGAGGACTAGCGGGAGGATTCGCAGATACGCAGTATTTT
CASSRGLAGGFADTQYF
>TRBJ2-3|-|TRBV5-1|-
TGCGCCAGCAGCTTGGGACACCTCACAGATACGCAGTATTTT
CASSLGHLTDTQYF
>TRBJ1-3|TRBD1|TRBV7-2|-
TGTGCCAGCAGCTTAGTTGGGACAGGGGACTCTGGAAACACCATATATTTT
CASSLVGTGDSGNTIYF